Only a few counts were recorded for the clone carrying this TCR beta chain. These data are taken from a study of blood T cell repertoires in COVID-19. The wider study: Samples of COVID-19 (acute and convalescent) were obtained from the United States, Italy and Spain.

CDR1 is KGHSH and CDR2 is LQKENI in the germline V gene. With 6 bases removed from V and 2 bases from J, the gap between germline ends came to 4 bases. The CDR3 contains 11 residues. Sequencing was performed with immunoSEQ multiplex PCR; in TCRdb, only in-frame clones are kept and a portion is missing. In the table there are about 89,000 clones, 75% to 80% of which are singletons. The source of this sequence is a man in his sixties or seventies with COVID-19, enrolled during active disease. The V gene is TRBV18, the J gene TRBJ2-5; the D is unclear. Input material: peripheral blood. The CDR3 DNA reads TGTGCCAGCTCTCCTCAAGAGACCCAGTACTTC. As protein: CASSPQETQYF. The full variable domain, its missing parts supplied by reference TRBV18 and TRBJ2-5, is NAGVMQNPRHLVRRRGQEARLRCSPMKGHSHVYWYRQLPEEGLKFMVYLQKENIIDESGMPKERFSAEFPKEGPSILRIQQVVRGDSAAYFCASSPQETQYFGPGTRLLVL.